The 21 T cell receptor beta chains listed next were all sequenced from one sample in a study of T cell changes during pregnancy in multiple sclerosis. The method was immunoSEQ multiplex PCR; TCRdb's version includes in-frame clones alone and lacks a portion of them. The sample lists around 88,000 clones, about nine tenths seen once, with 2.5% in the top ten. The material sequenced was peripheral blood, taken in the first trimester of pregnancy. The receptor source for this set is a female donor with multiple sclerosis, enrolled in a pregnancy study.

The chain couples TRBV28 to TRBJ2-6; D not resolved. V dropped 6 bases and J dropped 4 bases, with 22 bases sitting between them. The CDR3 is 18 amino acids. Germline CDR1 is MDHEN and CDR2 is SYDVKM. The CDR3 DNA is TGTGCCAGCAGCCCACCCTCAGGCCTGGTTTACGGGGCCAACGTCCTGACTTTC. It is translated as CASSPPSGLVYGANVLTF. Combining the CDR3 with reference TRBV28 and TRBJ2-6 gives the whole variable domain DVKVTQSSRYLVKRTGEKVFLECVQDMDHENMFWYRQDPGLGLRLIYFSYDVKMKEKGDIPEGYSVSREKKERFSLILESASTNQTSMYLCASSPPSGLVYGANVLTFGAGSRLTVL.

This rearrangement joins TRBV2 to TRBJ1-5, with TRBD1 matching over 7 bases. This CDR3 is built from 13 residues. Germline lookup yields CDR1 SNHLY and CDR2 FYNNEI. The junction had 3 bases not matched to a gene; V was cut back by 7 bases and J by 3 bases. The CDR3 bases are TGTGCCAGCACGGGACAGTTCAATCAGCCCCAGCATTTT. Its protein is CASTGQFNQPQHF.

The chain uses TRBV28 and TRBJ1-2; D remains unclear. Germline-derived CDR1 and CDR2 are MDHEN and SYDVKM. The CDR3 contains 15 residues. The germline V and J ends were trimmed by 5 bases and 1 base, with 14 bases remaining between them. CDR3 residues: CASSIGDLINYGYTF. CDR3 bases: TGTGCCAGCAGTATCGGGGATCTAATTAACTATGGCTACACCTTC.

The genes are TRBV5-4 and TRBJ2-3; tentative D call: TRBD2 (6 bases). CDR1 and CDR2 (germline): SGHNT, YYREEE (reference sequence). This CDR3 contains 14 residues. The CDR3 DNA follows: TGTGCGGACCAAAGCGAGCGGGCCCCAGATACGCAGTATTTT. It is translated as CADQSERAPDTQYF.

CDR3 sequence reads: CASSSRTSASSYNEQFF. DNA of the CDR3: TGTGCCAGCAGCTCCAGGACTAGCGCGAGCTCCTACAATGAGCAGTTCTTC. The chain employs TRBV7-8 and TRBJ2-1; 9 bases map to TRBD2. V gave up 4 bases and J gave up 0 bases; unmatched junction bases: 7. Germline CDR1 reads SGHVS; CDR2 reads FQNEAQ. This CDR3 has 17 amino acids. Together with reference TRBV7-8 and TRBJ2-1, the CDR3 gives the full variable domain: GAGVSQSPRYKVAKRGQDVALRCDPISGHVSLFWYQQALGQGPEFLTYFQNEAQLDKSGLPSDRFFAERPEGSVSTLKIQRTQQEDSAVYLCASSSRTSASSYNEQFFGPGTRLTVL.

This rearrangement joins TRBV14 to TRBJ2-1; the match to TRBD2 covers 11 bases. There are 19 residues in the CDR3. Germline CDR1 is SGHDN and CDR2 is FVKESK. The junction had 8 bases not matched to a gene; V was cut back by 0 bases and J by 1 base. CDR3 region: CASSQDLATSGKSYNEQFF. The CDR3 DNA sequence: TGTGCCAGCAGCCAAGATTTGGCGACTAGCGGGAAGTCCTACAATGAGCAGTTCTTC. Full variable domain (missing parts from reference TRBV14 and TRBJ2-1): EAGVTQFPSHSVIEKGQTVTLRCDPISGHDNLYWYRRVMGKEIKFLLHFVKESKQDESGMPNNRFLAERTGGTYSTLKVQPAELEDSGVYFCASSQDLATSGKSYNEQFFGPGTRLTVL.

This sequence joins TRBV15 and TRBJ2-7; 9 bases match TRBD2. The V gene's germline CDR1 is LNHNV and CDR2 YYDKDF (reference sequence). V trimming: 6 bases; J trimming: 2 bases; junction bases outside the gene matches: 11. The CDR3 has 16 amino acids. CDR3 DNA: TGTGCCACCAGTTTGACAAGCGGGGGGCCCGCCTACGAGCAGTACTTC. This codes for CATSLTSGGPAYEQYF.

This chain links TRBV7-6 with TRBJ2-5; possible D gene TRBD2, 6 bases. Trimming removed 4 bases from V and 1 base from J, with 22 bases in between. The CDR3 loop spans 18 amino acids. The V gene's germline CDR1 is SGHVS and CDR2 FNYEAQ. The CDR3 bases are TGTGCCAGCAGCTCTAGGGGCCGGGACTTCAATGGCCAAGAGACCCAGTACTTC. This encodes CASSSRGRDFNGQETQYF.

As DNA, the CDR3 is TGTGCCAGCAGCGCCGGGACAGAACAAGAGACCCAGTACTTC. The encoded protein is CASSAGTEQETQYF. The V and J genes are TRBV5-4 and TRBJ2-5; 7 positions match TRBD1. Germline-derived CDR1 and CDR2 are SGHNT and YYREEE (reference sequence). The CDR3 runs 14 residues. V shed 4 bases, J shed 2 bases, and the junction held 5 bases outside the gene matches.

The CDR3 DNA reads as TGTGCCAGCAGGAGAGTTGACACTGAAGCTTTCTTT. Translated, it gives CASRRVDTEAFF. The chain is built from TRBV6-6 and TRBJ1-1, with no clear D. CDR3 length: 12 amino acids. The V gene's germline CDR1 is MNHNY and CDR2 SVGAGI (reference sequence). V lost 6 bases and J lost 3, with 8 bases in between.

V gene TRBV19 combines with J gene TRBJ1-2; no definite D call. Trimming stripped 3 bases from V and 0 bases from J, with 17 bases between. This CDR3 spans 17 amino acids. Germline loops: CDR1 LNHDA, CDR2 SQIVND (reference sequence). The CDR3 nucleotides read TGTGCCAGTAGTATTTTCTCGAAGACTCTAACTAACTATGGCTACACCTTC. Residues: CASSIFSKTLTNYGYTF. Variable domain in full (rest from reference TRBV19 and TRBJ1-2): DGGITQSPKYLFRKEGQNVTLSCEQNLNHDAMYWYRQDPGQGLRLIYYSQIVNDFQKGDIAEGYSVSREKKESFPLTVTSAQKNPTAFYLCASSIFSKTLTNYGYTFGSGTRLTVV.

The V and J genes are TRBV11-3 and TRBJ2-3; 16 bases are a match to TRBD2. The CDR3 is 17 amino acids. V shed 2 bases and J 6 bases; nucleotides not matched to a gene: 5. From germline, CDR1 is SGHNT and CDR2 YENEEA. CDR3 coding DNA: TGTGCCAGCAGCTTACCGGGACTAGCGGGGGGGCTGGATACGCAGTATTTT. Protein product: CASSLPGLAGGLDTQYF.

The chain is built from TRBV6-6 and TRBJ2-2; possibly TRBD2 for D (5 bases). Trimming removed 7 bases at V and 3 bases at J, with 12 bases between. The germline CDR1 and CDR2 sequences are MNHNY and SVGAGI (reference sequence). The CDR3 loop spans 14 amino acids. The chain's CDR3 is CASIERPDTGELFF. The DNA of the CDR3 is TGTGCCAGCATAGAGCGGCCCGACACCGGGGAGCTGTTTTTT.

The chain couples TRBV6-5 to TRBJ1-4; TRBD1 agrees at 7 bases. Germline trimming cut 5 bases from V and 4 bases from J; bases unmatched to any gene: 4. The CDR3 runs 14 residues. Per the germline V gene, CDR1 is MNHEY and CDR2 is SVGAGI. CDR3 sequence: CASSRDSLNEKLFF. The CDR3 bases are TGTGCCAGCAGTAGGGACAGCCTTAATGAAAAACTGTTTTTT.

V usage is TRBV7-9 and J usage is TRBJ1-1; 10 bases are a match to TRBD1. Germline V CDR1 and CDR2: SEHNR, FQNEAQ (reference sequence). CDR3 length equals 15 residues. V was pared by 5 bases and J by 5 bases, with 8 bases of the junction left unmatched. CDR3 DNA: TGTGCCAGCAGCCCAGTGACAGGGGGCTGGACTGAAGCTTTCTTT. Protein product: CASSPVTGGWTEAFF. Full variable domain (missing parts from reference TRBV7-9 and TRBJ1-1): DTGVSQNPRHKITKRGQNVTFRCDPISEHNRLYWYRQTLGQGPEFLTYFQNEAQLEKSRLLSDRFSAERPKGSFSTLEIQRTEQGDSAMYLCASSPVTGGWTEAFFGQGTRLTVV.

The J gene is TRBJ2-3, the V gene TRBV19, with 11 positions matching TRBD2. The trim removed 7 bases at V and 4 bases at J, leaving 7 bases unmatched. There are 15 residues in the CDR3. From germline, CDR1 is LNHDA and CDR2 SQIVND (reference sequence). The CDR3 DNA reads TGTGCCAGTACCGCACTAGCGGGAGACGCAGATACGCAGTATTTT. Translation gives CASTALAGDADTQYF.

The V and J genes are TRBV19 and TRBJ1-1, with 7 bases that match TRBD1. Germline-derived CDR1 and CDR2 are LNHDA and SQIVND (reference sequence). The CDR3 is 12 residues long. The V segment lost 4 bases and the J segment 6 bases; nucleotides outside the gene matches: 2. This chain's CDR3 is CASSKQGAEAFF. The CDR3 DNA sequence: TGTGCCAGTAGTAAGCAGGGGGCTGAAGCTTTCTTT.

By share, this clone counts as medium-sized. The rearrangement uses TRBV7-6 and TRBJ1-6; 8 nucleotides line up with TRBD1. Germline V gene lookup returns CDR1 SGHVS and CDR2 FNYEAQ. J was trimmed by 10 bases and V by 4 bases; bases with no gene match: 9. This CDR3 has 15 amino acids. CDR3 nucleotide sequence: TGTGCCAGCAGCTACACGACAGGGGAGAACTCACCCCTCCACTTT. Translation gives CASSYTTGENSPLHF.

This chain uses TRBV6-4 with TRBJ2-7, with TRBD1 matching over 9 bases. The germline CDR1 and CDR2 sequences are MRHNA and SNTAGT. Trimming cost V 4 bases and J 6 bases; bases outside gene matches: 7. The CDR3 covers 14 residues. The CDR3 DNA is TGTGCCAGCAGTGCCGGGACAGGGTTCCGCGAGCAGTACTTC. It yields the protein CASSAGTGFREQYF.

This clone was seen more than once but under ten times. J is TRBJ1-6 and V is TRBV10-3, with TRBD1 matching 7 bases. Germline loops: CDR1 ENHRY, CDR2 SYGVKD. The CDR3 spans 13 residues. The V segment lost 5 bases and the J segment 7 bases; nucleotides outside the gene matches: 2. The CDR3 DNA is TGTGCCATCAGTTTACAGGGGAATTCACCCCTCCACTTT. Protein sequence: CAISLQGNSPLHF.

V usage is TRBV6-6 and J usage is TRBJ1-4; D possibly corresponds to TRBD1 (5 bases). This CDR3 has 16 amino acids. V was cut by 3 bases and J by 0 bases, with 11 bases left in between. CDR1 and CDR2 from the germline V gene are MNHNY and SVGAGI (reference sequence). CDR3 sequence (DNA): TGTGCCAGCAGTTATCGACAGAGCTCAACTAATGAAAAACTGTTTTTT. This translates into CASSYRQSSTNEKLFF.